One and the same sample provided the 26 T cell receptor beta chains below, sequenced in a study of blood T cells in healthy people across ages. The authors ran a second PCR of 7 to 11 cycles using a sample-barcoded 5' primer and a J-beta primer mix. A single record per CDR3 protein comes from TCRdb applying MiXCR to the 5' RACE reads. Altogether about a million distinct CDR3 sequences are present, around 54% being singletons, with the ten largest covering 20% to 25%. Sequenced input: blood. The source of these receptors is a woman between 55 and 75 years old in good health.

This chain joins TRBV7-3 and TRBJ2-5; D uncertain. V lost 6 bases and J lost 2, with 19 bases in between. The CDR3 length is 16 residues. Germline loops: CDR1 SGHTA, CDR2 FQGTGA. The CDR3 spells CASSQRPTRRQETQYF. In DNA form, the CDR3 reads TGTGCCAGCAGTCAAAGACCGACTCGGAGACAAGAGACCCAGTACTTC.

This clonotype was detected only a few times. This rearrangement joins TRBV20-1 to TRBJ1-2; possibly TRBD1 for D (6 bases). This CDR3 is built from 16 residues. The germline CDR1 and CDR2 sequences are DFQATT and SNEGSKA (reference sequence). Trimming pared 3 bases from V and 2 bases from J, leaving 19 bases between. The CDR3 protein is CSASEQPGQINYGYTF. The CDR3 nucleotides read TGCAGTGCTAGTGAACAGCCTGGACAGATCAACTATGGCTACACCTTC.

The chain joins TRBV7-9 to TRBJ2-5, with 8 bases that match TRBD2. Germline CDR1 reads SEHNR; CDR2 reads FQNEAQ (reference sequence). V dropped 5 bases and J dropped 3; count of bases not matched to a gene: 2. The length of the CDR3 is 13 residues. Here the CDR3 reads CASSISGKETQYF. The CDR3 DNA is TGTGCCAGCAGCATTAGCGGGAAAGAGACCCAGTACTTC.

This clonotype has only a few counts. The rearrangement joins TRBV12-3 or TRBV12-4 to TRBJ2-1; D remains unclear. The end of the DNA fits TRBJ2-7 better, so the J call may be wrong. This CDR3 spans 14 amino acids. CDR3 protein: CASSFLLSYNEQYF. The DNA for the CDR3 is TGTGCCAGCAGTTTCCTCTTATCCTACAATGAGCAGTACTTC.

The chain has TRBV7-2 and TRBJ1-5; no clear D. CDR3 size: 13 residues. Per germline, CDR1 SGHTA and CDR2 FQGNSA. V was trimmed by 5 bases and J by 5 bases, leaving 10 bases between them. The DNA of the CDR3 is TGTGCCAGCAGCCGCCCCGGGGATCAGCCCCAGCATTTT. It yields the protein CASSRPGDQPQHF.

This clonotype was seen a few times. This chain connects TRBV20-1 to TRBJ2-7; 11 bases match TRBD2. The CDR3 consists of 18 residues. Germline V gene lookup returns CDR1 DFQATT and CDR2 SNEGSKA (reference sequence). The trim removed 5 bases at V and 0 bases at J, leaving 15 bases unmatched. The CDR3 DNA reads TGCAGTGCTGAGAACCTGGGACTAGCGGACTTTTACTCCTACGAGCAGTACTTC. Translating it yields CSAENLGLADFYSYEQYF.

In DNA, the CDR3 is TGTGCCAGCAGTACCCGCTTGAGGGTCGGCGAGCAGTACTTC. It is translated as CASSTRLRVGEQYF. This rearrangement joins TRBV6-5 to TRBJ2-4, with D maybe TRBD2 (5 bases). The DNA end is a closer match to TRBJ2-7, so the J assignment may be wrong. CDR1 and CDR2 (germline): MNHEY, SVGAGI. The CDR3 contains 14 residues.

This clonotype was counted between two and nine times. This chain uses TRBV11-3 with TRBJ2-5; a weak D match, TRBD1 (5 bases). Germline V gene data show CDR1 as SGHNT and CDR2 as YENEEA. The CDR3 covers 15 residues. V lost 5 bases, J lost 2 bases, and 15 bases lay in between. This CDR3 reads CASSRRIGEQETQYF. The CDR3 bases are TGTGCCAGCAGCCGGCGGATAGGGGAACAAGAGACCCAGTACTTC.

The chain uses TRBV9 and TRBJ2-5; 9 nucleotides line up with TRBD2. The CDR3 runs 16 residues. The ends lost 0 bases at V and 4 bases at J; junction bases unmatched: 7. Germline lookup yields CDR1 SGDLS and CDR2 YYNGEE. The CDR3 region is CASSVGGGRVGETQYF. Here the CDR3 DNA reads TGTGCCAGCAGCGTAGGGGGCGGGAGGGTAGGAGAGACCCAGTACTTC.

The chain combines TRBV7-2 with TRBJ2-1; 9 bases align to TRBD1. V gave up 1 base and J gave up 4 bases; unmatched junction bases: 5. Germline lookup yields CDR1 SGHTA and CDR2 FQGNSA. CDR3 length: 16 residues. CDR3 loop: CASSLVTGGDYNEQFF. CDR3 DNA sequence: TGTGCCAGCAGCTTAGTCACAGGGGGCGATTACAATGAGCAGTTCTTC. The whole variable domain, remainder taken from reference TRBV7-2 and TRBJ2-1, is GAGVSQSPSNKVTEKGKDVELRCDPISGHTALYWYRQSLGQGLEFLIYFQGNSAPDKSGLPSDRFSAERTGGSVSTLTIQRTQQEDSAVYLCASSLVTGGDYNEQFFGPGTRLTVL.

The V call is TRBV7-2, the J call TRBJ1-5, with 7 bases fitting TRBD1. The CDR3 consists of 15 residues. Germline V gene lookup returns CDR1 SGHTA and CDR2 FQGNSA. V was clipped by 7 bases and J by 2 bases; unmatched bases: 8. The CDR3 spells CASTLYRGGNQPQHF. CDR3 nucleotide sequence: TGTGCCAGCACCCTTTACAGGGGAGGCAATCAGCCCCAGCATTTT.

The gene calls are TRBV30 and TRBJ1-2; D not resolved. Germline values: CDR1 GTSNPN, CDR2 SVGIG (reference sequence). The CDR3 extends over 11 amino acids. V was cut by 4 bases and J by 2 bases, with 5 bases left in between. The CDR3 is CAWNTNYGYTF. CDR3 sequence (DNA): TGTGCCTGGAATACCAACTATGGCTACACCTTC.

CDR3: CASSRDLGETQFF. CDR3 coding DNA: TGTGCCAGCAGCCGAGATCTGGGAGAGACCCAGTTCTTC. The V call is TRBV14, the J call TRBJ2-1; D is possibly TRBD2 (5 bases). Germline V CDR1 and CDR2: SGHDN, FVKESK. The CDR3 is made up of 13 amino acids. Trimming cost V 4 bases and J 13 bases, with 17 bases left between them.

This clonotype was seen a few times. CDR3 coding DNA: TGTGCCAGCAGCTTAGGGGCTAGCGGGCCCAAATTGGGTGAGACCCAGTACTTC. Residues: CASSLGASGPKLGETQYF. The gene calls are TRBV7-2 and TRBJ2-5; TRBD2 matches 8 bases. J lost 5 bases, V lost 1 base, and 15 bases had no gene match. CDR1 SGHTA and CDR2 FQGNSA come from the germline V gene. This CDR3 region has 18 residues.

The CDR3 sequence: CATSRDNGETDTQYF. DNA of the CDR3: TGTGCCACCAGCAGAGATAATGGAGAGACAGATACGCAGTATTTT. The V gene is TRBV15, the J gene TRBJ2-3; D unclear. Germline V gives CDR1 LNHNV, CDR2 YYDKDF (reference sequence). Trimming left V 0 bases short and J 3 bases short, with 10 bases between. The CDR3 length is 15 residues. Complete variable domain (other parts from reference TRBV15 and TRBJ2-3): DAMVIQNPRYQVTQFGKPVTLSCSQTLNHNVMYWYQQKSSQAPKLLFHYYDKDFNNEADTPDNFQSRRPNTSFCFLDIRSPGLGDTAMYLCATSRDNGETDTQYFGPGTRLTVL.

V usage is TRBV24-1 and J usage is TRBJ1-2; D is unclear. The CDR3 covers 16 residues. The V gene lost 2 bases and the J gene lost 5 bases, with 17 bases spanning the gap. CDR1 and CDR2 from the germline V gene are KGHDR and SFDVKD. The CDR3 bases are TGTGCCACCAGTGATTGGTGGAGAGGTTATGGGTATGGCTACACCTTC. Protein sequence: CATSDWWRGYGYGYTF.

CDR3 in amino acids: CSVEDLRGYEQYF. The CDR3 nucleotides are TGCAGCGTTGAAGATCTTAGGGGCTACGAGCAGTACTTC. The rearrangement uses TRBV29-1 and TRBJ2-7; TRBD1 might be the D (5 bases). Germline-derived CDR1 and CDR2 are SQVTM and ANQGSEA. Trimming shortened V by 0 bases and J by 3 bases, and 9 bases separated the two germline ends. The CDR3 runs 13 residues.

This clonotype was picked up one time. The CDR3 DNA is TGCGCCAGCAGCTTGGCCGGGACATCCAACACCGGGGAGCTGTTTTTT. Protein sequence: CASSLAGTSNTGELFF. The J gene is TRBJ2-2, the V gene TRBV5-1, with D perhaps matching TRBD1 (6 bases). Germline V gives CDR1 SGHRS, CDR2 YFSETQ. Between the trimmed V and J ends, which lost 0 bases and 2 bases, there was a span of 11 bases. This CDR3 region has 16 residues.

This chain links TRBV10-3 with TRBJ1-5; the D gene is possibly TRBD1 (6 bases). The V end was cut by 4 bases, the J end by 3 bases, with 13 bases between. The CDR3 totals 15 residues. Germline CDR1 ENHRY, CDR2 SYGVKD. In DNA, the CDR3 is TGTGCCATCAGTGGGCCCGGGGGCCCCAATCAGCCCCAGCATTTT. It encodes CAISGPGGPNQPQHF.

Points on this clonotype: Being one base from a much bigger clone, this may be a read error. The chain recombines TRBV7-2 with TRBJ2-1; TRBD1 matches 9 bases. This CDR3 spans 16 amino acids. V shed 4 bases, J shed 4 bases, and the junction held 8 bases outside the gene matches. From germline, CDR1 is SGHTA and CDR2 FQGNSA. CDR3 in DNA: TGTGCCAGCAGCTCTCATTTGGACAGGGGATACAATGAGCAGTTCTTC. As protein: CASSSHLDRGYNEQFF. Using reference TRBV7-2 and TRBJ2-1 for the parts outside the CDR3, the full variable domain is GAGVSQSPSNKVTEKGKDVELRCDPISGHTALYWYRQSLGQGLEFLIYFQGNSAPDKSGLPSDRFSAERTGGSVSTLTIQRTQQEDSAVYLCASSSHLDRGYNEQFFGPGTRLTVL.

J is TRBJ2-1 and V is TRBV7-2, with D tentatively TRBD1 or TRBD2 (5 bases each). The germline gives CDR1 SGHTA, CDR2 FQGNSA. The CDR3 contains 16 residues. V lost 3 bases and J lost 7, with 19 bases in between. The CDR3 sequence: CASSLSPGLEGNEQFF. DNA of the CDR3: TGTGCCAGCAGCTTGAGTCCGGGGCTAGAAGGGAATGAGCAGTTCTTC.

The V and J genes are TRBV10-2 and TRBJ2-1, with 10 nucleotides matching TRBD2. V lost 6 bases to trimming and J lost 3 bases; unmatched junction nucleotides: 5. CDR1 and CDR2 from the germline V gene are WSHSY and SAAADI. This CDR3 comprises 15 residues. The CDR3 nucleotides are TGCGCCAGCAGACTAGCGGGAACCCTCTACAATGAGCAGTTCTTC. It codes for CASRLAGTLYNEQFF.

The chain couples TRBV12-3 or TRBV12-4 to TRBJ2-1; possibly TRBD1 for D (5 bases). There are 16 residues in the CDR3. With 5 bases removed from V and 6 bases from J, the gap between germline ends came to 20 bases. This CDR3 is CASSLTAGHVSNEQFF. The CDR3 coding sequence is TGTGCCAGCAGTCTAACAGCCGGACATGTCTCCAATGAGCAGTTCTTC.

This chain joins TRBV27 and TRBJ2-7; D is uncertain. Trimming shortened V by 3 bases and J by 5 bases, and 20 bases separated the two germline ends. CDR3 length: 16 residues. The germline V gene has CDR1 MNHEY and CDR2 SMNVEV (reference sequence). CDR3 coding DNA: TGTGCCAGCAGTTTTCGGGCCGGGTGGGAAGCCCACGAGCAGTACTTC. This translates into CASSFRAGWEAHEQYF.

The V and J genes are TRBV20-1 and TRBJ2-5, with D possibly being TRBD1 or TRBD2 (5 bases each). The V gene's germline CDR1 is DFQATT and CDR2 SNEGSKA (reference sequence). Trimming took 6 bases from V and 5 from J, leaving 19 bases between them. The CDR3 totals 14 residues. CDR3 sequence (DNA): TGCAGTGCCCCGATAGGTGGGGGTGGGGAGACCCAGTACTTC. Its protein is CSAPIGGGGETQYF.

The chain links TRBV12-3 or TRBV12-4 to TRBJ1-1; a possible D gene is TRBD1 (5 bases). The CDR3 runs 11 residues. The germline V and J ends were trimmed by 3 bases and 8 bases, with 7 bases remaining between them. Here the CDR3 DNA reads TGTGCCAGCAGTTTTAGGGACGAAGCTTTCTTT. This translates into CASSFRDEAFF.